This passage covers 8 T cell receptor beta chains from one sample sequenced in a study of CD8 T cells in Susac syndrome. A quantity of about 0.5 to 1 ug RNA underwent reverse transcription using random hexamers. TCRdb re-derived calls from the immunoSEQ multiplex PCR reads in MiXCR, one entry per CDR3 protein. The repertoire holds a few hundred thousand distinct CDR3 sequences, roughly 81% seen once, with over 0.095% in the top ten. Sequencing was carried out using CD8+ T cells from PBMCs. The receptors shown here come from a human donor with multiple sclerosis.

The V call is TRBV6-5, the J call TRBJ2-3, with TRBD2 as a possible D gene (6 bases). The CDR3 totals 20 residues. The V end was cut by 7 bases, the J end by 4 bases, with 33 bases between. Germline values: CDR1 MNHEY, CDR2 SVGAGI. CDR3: CASTSNSPGISGWEADTQYF. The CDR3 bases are TGTGCCAGCACTTCAAATTCACCCGGGATCAGCGGGTGGGAGGCAGATACGCAGTATTTT.

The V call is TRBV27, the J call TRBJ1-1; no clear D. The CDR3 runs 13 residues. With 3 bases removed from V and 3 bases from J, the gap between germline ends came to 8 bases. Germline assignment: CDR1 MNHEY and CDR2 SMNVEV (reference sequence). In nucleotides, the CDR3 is TGTGCCAGCAGTTTTGGCAGTTACACTGAAGCTTTCTTT. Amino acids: CASSFGSYTEAFF.

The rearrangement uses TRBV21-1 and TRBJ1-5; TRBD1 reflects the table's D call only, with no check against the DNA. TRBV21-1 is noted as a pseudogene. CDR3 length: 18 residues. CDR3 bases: TGTGCCAGCAGCATCAAACGAGGGAACAGGGACGCGAATCAGCCCCAGCATTTT. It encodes CASSIKRGNRDANQPQHF.

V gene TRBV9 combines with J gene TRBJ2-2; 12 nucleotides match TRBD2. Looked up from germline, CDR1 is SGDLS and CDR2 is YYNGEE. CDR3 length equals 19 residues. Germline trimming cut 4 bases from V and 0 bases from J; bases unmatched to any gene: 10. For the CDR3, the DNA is TGTGCCAGCAGCACCCCGACTAGCGGGAGAGACACGAACACCGGGGAGCTGTTTTTT. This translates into CASSTPTSGRDTNTGELFF. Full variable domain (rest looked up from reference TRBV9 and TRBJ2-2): DSGVTQTPKHLITATGQRVTLRCSPRSGDLSVYWYQQSLDQGLQFLIQYYNGEERAKGNILERFSAQQFPDLHSELNLSSLELGDSALYFCASSTPTSGRDTNTGELFFGEGSRLTVL.

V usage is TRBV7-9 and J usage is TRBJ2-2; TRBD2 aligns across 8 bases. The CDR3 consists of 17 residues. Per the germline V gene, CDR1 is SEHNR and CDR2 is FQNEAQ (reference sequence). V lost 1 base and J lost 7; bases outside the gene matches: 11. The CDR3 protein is CASSLEPAGVVIGELFF. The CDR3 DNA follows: TGTGCCAGCAGCTTAGAGCCAGCGGGAGTAGTCATCGGGGAGCTGTTTTTT.

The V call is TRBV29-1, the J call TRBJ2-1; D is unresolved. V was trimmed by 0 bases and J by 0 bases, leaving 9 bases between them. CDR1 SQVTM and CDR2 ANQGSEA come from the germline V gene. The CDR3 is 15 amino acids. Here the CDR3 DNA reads TGCAGCGTTGAAGATGTCCTGAGCTCCTACAATGAGCAGTTCTTC. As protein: CSVEDVLSSYNEQFF.

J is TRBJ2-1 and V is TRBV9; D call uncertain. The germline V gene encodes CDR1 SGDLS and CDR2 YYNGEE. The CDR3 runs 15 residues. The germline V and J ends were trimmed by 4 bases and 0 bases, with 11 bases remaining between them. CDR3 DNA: TGTGCCAGCAGCAAATCGGCGAGCTCCTACAATGAGCAGTTCTTC. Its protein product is CASSKSASSYNEQFF.

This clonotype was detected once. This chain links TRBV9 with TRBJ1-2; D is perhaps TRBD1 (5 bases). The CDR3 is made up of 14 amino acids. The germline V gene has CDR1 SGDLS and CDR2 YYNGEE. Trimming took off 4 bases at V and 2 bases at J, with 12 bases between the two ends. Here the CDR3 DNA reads TGTGCCAGCAGCCCACCAGGGAGCAACTATGGCTACACCTTC. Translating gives CASSPPGSNYGYTF.